Listed below are T cell receptor beta chains from one sample, sequenced in a study of response to subunit inactivated influenza vaccine. TCRdb re-derived calls from the RT-PCR reads in MiXCR, one entry per CDR3 protein. The table includes under 950,000 distinct CDR3 sequences, 21% detected once. The starting material was PBMCs from blood, obtained 5 to 6 days after vaccination. The receptors were gathered from a man aged 45-60 years who received an inactivated influenza vaccine. Each CDR3 is given with its conserved first and last residue. D genes are given only for firm matches. Size is omitted from some rows. Given values are once, few, many or a class for expanded clones.

D gene: TRBD2; J gene: TRBJ2-1; clone size: NA; V gene: TRBV11-2; CDR3 protein: CASSASTSGRGVNEQFF; CDR3 DNA: TGTGCCAGCAGCGCATCGACTAGCGGGAGGGGGGTCAATGAGCAGTTCTTC
D gene: NA; J gene: TRBJ2-2; clone size: NA; V gene: TRBV4-3; CDR3 protein: CASSQGLEWRELFF; CDR3 DNA: TGCGCCAGCAGCCAAGGTTTAGAGTGGAGGGAGCTGTTTTTT
D gene: NA; J gene: TRBJ2-2; clone size: NA; V gene: TRBV11-2; CDR3 protein: CASSLEAVGLWSGELFF; CDR3 DNA: TGTGCCAGCAGCTTAGAGGCCGTGGGACTGTGGTCCGGGGAGCTGTTTTTT
D gene: NA; J gene: TRBJ2-4; clone size: few; V gene: TRBV28; CDR3 protein: CASSGGLAKNIQYF; CDR3 DNA: TGTGCCAGCAGTGGGGGACTAGCCAAAAACATTCAGTACTTC
D gene: NA; J gene: TRBJ2-1; clone size: few; V gene: TRBV20-1; CDR3 protein: CSAPPRGFDEQFF; CDR3 DNA: TGCAGTGCTCCCCCGAGGGGATTTGATGAGCAGTTCTTC
D gene: NA; J gene: TRBJ1-3; clone size: few; V gene: TRBV6-5; CDR3 protein: CASSYREASGNTIYF; CDR3 DNA: TGTGCCAGCAGTTACAGGGAAGCGTCTGGAAACACCATATATTTT
D gene: NA; J gene: TRBJ2-5; clone size: NA; V gene: TRBV3-1; CDR3 protein: CASSLRGNHETQYF; CDR3 DNA: TGTGCCAGCAGCCTTAGAGGGAACCACGAGACCCAGTACTTC
D gene: TRBD1; J gene: TRBJ2-7; clone size: NA; V gene: TRBV11-2; CDR3 protein: CATTPGTGGYEQYF; CDR3 DNA: TGTGCCACAACCCCCGGGACAGGGGGCTACGAGCAGTACTTC
D gene: TRBD2; J gene: TRBJ2-5; clone size: NA; V gene: TRBV18; CDR3 protein: CASSPRGGSGETQYF; CDR3 DNA: TGTGCCAGCTCACCACGGGGCGGGAGTGGAGAGACCCAGTACTTC
D gene: NA; J gene: TRBJ2-1; clone size: few; V gene: TRBV18; CDR3 protein: CASSREAAGEQFF; CDR3 DNA: TGTGCCAGCTCTCGCGAGGCGGCGGGTGAGCAGTTCTTC
D gene: NA; J gene: TRBJ2-7; clone size: many; V gene: TRBV7-2; CDR3 protein: CASSSPGQAYEQYF; CDR3 DNA: TGTGCCAGCAGCTCCCCCGGACAAGCCTACGAGCAGTACTTC
D gene: NA; J gene: TRBJ2-3; clone size: few; V gene: TRBV4-3; CDR3 protein: CASSQPPARQGSADTQYF; CDR3 DNA: TGCGCCAGCAGCCAACCACCCGCCCGGCAGGGTAGTGCAGATACGCAGTATTTT
D gene: NA; J gene: TRBJ2-2; clone size: NA; V gene: TRBV12-3/TRBV12-4; CDR3 protein: CASTQRANTGELFF; CDR3 DNA: TGTGCCAGCACCCAGCGGGCGAACACCGGGGAGCTGTTTTTT
D gene: NA; J gene: TRBJ2-3; clone size: NA; V gene: TRBV11-2; CDR3 protein: CASSLGTRGPGDTQYF; CDR3 DNA: TGTGCCAGCAGCTTAGGGACTCGCGGTCCGGGAGATACGCAGTATTTT
D gene: TRBD1; J gene: TRBJ2-2; clone size: NA; V gene: TRBV29-1; CDR3 protein: CSVGGGRELFF; CDR3 DNA: TGCAGCGTTGGAGGGGGCAGGGAGCTGTTTTTT